What follows is one TCR beta chain and its context. The data were obtained in a study of Ad26.COV2.S vaccination and SARS-CoV-2 variants. Treatment described: 19 received Ad26.COV2.S at low or high dose, single or two shots; 5 received placebo; per-sample allocation not given. Sampling was done on day 63 after the first vaccine or placebo injection. TCRdb keeps only in-frame clones here, not all; method: immunoSEQ multiplex PCR. The data hold fewer than 500,000 clones, with roughly nine tenths observed a single time. From germline, CDR1 is SGHRS and CDR2 YFSETQ. Trimming removed 1 base at V and 8 bases at J, with 13 bases between. The CDR3 extends over 15 amino acids.

The source material was peripheral blood, sampled in a trial of Ad26.COV2.S vaccine versus placebo. The sequence was collected from a person aged 18 to 59 who received the Ad26.COV2.S COVID-19 vaccine or a placebo. The chain joins TRBV5-1 to TRBJ1-6; TRBD1 might be the D (6 bases). CDR3 nucleotide sequence: TGCGCCAGCAGCTTGAGGCAGGGGCTTTATTCACCCCTCCACTTT. Amino acid sequence: CASSLRQGLYSPLHF. Supplemented by reference TRBV5-1 and TRBJ1-6, the full variable domain reads KAGVTQTPRYLIKTRGQQVTLSCSPISGHRSVSWYQQTPGQGLQFLFEYFSETQRNKGNFPGRFSGRQFSNSRSEMNVSTLELGDSALYLCASSLRQGLYSPLHFGNGTRLTVT.